This record covers a single T cell receptor (beta chain). What it binds is not known. The data derive from a study of T cells in localized non-small cell lung cancer. Whole-study findings and limits: Longer overall survival was associated with a higher density of T cells in the blood. A median of approximately 60 of the top 100 tumor clones appeared in adjacent lung, which was paired and uninvolved.

The germline gives CDR1 LNHDA, CDR2 SQIVND (reference sequence). The CDR3 is made up of 13 amino acids. The V gene lost 6 bases and the J gene lost 0 bases, with 8 bases spanning the gap. Sequenced by immunoSEQ multiplex PCR; TCRdb stores in-frame clones only, minus some. The sample records approximately 23,000 clones, about 89% being singletons. The TCR originated in a male donor at least 60 years old with stage I lung adenocarcinoma. This chain connects TRBV19 to TRBJ1-1, with D possibly being TRBD1 (6 bases). The source was peripheral blood, collected before any cancer treatment. The CDR3 coding sequence is TGTGCCAGTAGGACAGGCTTGAACACTGAAGCTTTCTTT. Translated: CASRTGLNTEAFF. The full variable domain, rest sourced from reference TRBV19 and TRBJ1-1, is DGGITQSPKYLFRKEGQNVTLSCEQNLNHDAMYWYRQDPGQGLRLIYYSQIVNDFQKGDIAEGYSVSREKKESFPLTVTSAQKNPTAFYLCASRTGLNTEAFFGQGTRLTVV.